Each of the 22 T cell receptor beta chains below was sequenced from the same sample in a study of PD-L1 blockade in urothelial cancer. The sample's time point: pretreatment peripheral blood. Assay used: immunoSEQ multiplex PCR; TCRdb lists only in-frame clones, some missing. The table lists about 56,000 clones, 65% to 90% of them singletons. The material was PBMCs, obtained around atezolizumab (anti-PD-L1) treatment. These receptors were collected from a man between 65 and 85 years old with urothelial cancer.

The chain combines TRBV15 with TRBJ2-5, with TRBD1 identical over 8 bases. Looked up from germline, CDR1 is LNHNV and CDR2 is YYDKDF (reference sequence). The CDR3 is 14 amino acids. With V trimmed by 4 bases and J by 2 bases, 3 bases remained unmatched. The CDR3 bases are TGTGCCACCAGCAAAACAGGGGGGCAAGAGACCCAGTACTTC. It is translated as CATSKTGGQETQYF.

This clone was observed a single time. The chain uses TRBV5-1 and TRBJ2-7, with D perhaps TRBD2 (6 bases). The germline V and J ends were trimmed by 3 bases and 7 bases, with 11 bases remaining between them. CDR1 SGHRS and CDR2 YFSETQ come from the germline V gene. The CDR3 is 12 residues long. The CDR3 protein is CASSSPRGEQYF. Here the CDR3 DNA reads TGCGCCAGCAGCTCACCTCGGGGGGAGCAGTACTTC.

V is TRBV7-9 and J is TRBJ2-6; D is uncertain. CDR1 SEHNR and CDR2 FQNEAQ come from the germline V gene (reference sequence). This CDR3 contains 14 residues. V was trimmed by 7 bases and J by 4 bases, leaving 11 bases between them. CDR3 nucleotide sequence: TGTGCCAGCACCCCCACCGGGGGGGCCAACGTCCTGACTTTC. This gives the protein CASTPTGGANVLTF.

J is TRBJ2-7 and V is TRBV5-5; D uncertain. The CDR3 is 13 amino acids. Trimming shortened V by 4 bases and J by 5 bases, and 13 bases separated the two germline ends. CDR1 and CDR2 (germline): SGHKS, YYEKEE (reference sequence). The CDR3 spells CASSQTPTNEQYF. Here the CDR3 DNA reads TGTGCCAGCAGCCAAACCCCAACTAACGAGCAGTACTTC. Full variable domain (rest looked up from reference TRBV5-5 and TRBJ2-7): DAGVTQSPTHLIKTRGQQVTLRCSPISGHKSVSWYQQVLGQGPQFIFQYYEKEERGRGNFPDRFSARQFPNYSSELNVNALLLGDSALYLCASSQTPTNEQYFGPGTRLTVT.

The chain uses TRBV18 and TRBJ2-6; TRBD2 matches 14 bases. The germline V gene encodes CDR1 KGHSH and CDR2 LQKENI. The CDR3 spans 20 residues. Trimming removed 3 bases from V and 3 bases from J; junction bases left unmatched: 10. CDR3 nucleotide sequence: TGTGCCAGCTCACCTCCGAAGGGACTAGCGGGAGAAGGTGGGGCCAACGTCCTGACTTTC. It yields the protein CASSPPKGLAGEGGANVLTF. The variable domain in full, with the rest retrieved from reference TRBV18 and TRBJ2-6, is NAGVMQNPRHLVRRRGQEARLRCSPMKGHSHVYWYRQLPEEGLKFMVYLQKENIIDESGMPKERFSAEFPKEGPSILRIQQVVRGDSAAYFCASSPPKGLAGEGGANVLTFGAGSRLTVL.

The CDR3 loop is CASSQALGTGGFYEQYF. The CDR3 coding sequence is TGTGCCAGCAGCCAAGCATTGGGGACAGGGGGTTTCTACGAGCAGTACTTC. The gene calls are TRBV4-2 and TRBJ2-7; 11 nucleotides match TRBD1. The V segment lost 1 base and the J segment 3 bases; nucleotides outside the gene matches: 8. The CDR3 sequence is 17 residues long. The germline V gene encodes CDR1 LGHNA and CDR2 YNFKEQ.

In DNA, the CDR3 is TGTGCCAGCAGTACGCCGGGACTTGAATCCTACGAGCAGTACTTC. Its translation is CASSTPGLESYEQYF. The chain combines TRBV27 with TRBJ2-7; D is perhaps TRBD2 (6 bases). Trimming cost V 5 bases and J 1 base, with 15 bases left between them. The CDR3 has 15 residues. The germline V gene has CDR1 MNHEY and CDR2 SMNVEV (reference sequence).

The CDR3 DNA reads TGTGCCAGCAGTCCCTCCGCGGTCAACCAAGAGACCCAGTACTTC. It specifies CASSPSAVNQETQYF. This rearrangement joins TRBV27 to TRBJ2-5; D gene uncertain. The germline V gene encodes CDR1 MNHEY and CDR2 SMNVEV (reference sequence). V was cut by 5 bases and J by 0 bases, with 13 bases left in between. The CDR3 is 15 amino acids.

This sequence joins TRBV7-6 and TRBJ2-2, with TRBD2 identical over 11 bases. This CDR3 spans 14 amino acids. The germline CDR1 and CDR2 sequences are SGHVS and FNYEAQ. The ends lost 10 bases at V and 1 base at J; junction bases unmatched: 2. CDR3 loop: CATGTSGNTGELFF. CDR3 sequence (DNA): TGTGCCACCGGGACTAGCGGGAACACCGGGGAGCTGTTTTTT.

The chain has TRBV4-1 and TRBJ2-3; no firm D call. The ends were cut back, 1 base at V and 6 bases at J, with 14 bases in the middle. CDR3 length: 15 amino acids. The germline V gene encodes CDR1 MGHRA and CDR2 YSYEKL. For the CDR3, the DNA is TGCGCCAGCAGCCAAGGGGTCGGCGAAGCGGATACGCAGTATTTT. Translation gives CASSQGVGEADTQYF.

The J gene is TRBJ1-1, the V gene TRBV19; 7 bases map to TRBD1. The V segment lost 4 bases and the J segment 2 bases; nucleotides outside the gene matches: 4. This CDR3 contains 14 residues. From germline, CDR1 is LNHDA and CDR2 SQIVND (reference sequence). CDR3 sequence (DNA): TGTGCCAGTAGTAACGGGGACAGCAACACTGAAGCTTTCTTT. It specifies CASSNGDSNTEAFF.

The chain links TRBV11-2 to TRBJ2-7; tentative D call: TRBD2 (8 bases). Trimming left V 1 base short and J 3 bases short, with 13 bases between. This CDR3 region has 15 residues. Germline V CDR1 and CDR2: SGHAT, FQNNGV. CDR3 sequence (DNA): TGTGCCAGCAGCTTAGTAGCGGGACAGTTCTACGAGCAGTACTTC. Translating it yields CASSLVAGQFYEQYF. The variable domain in full, completed from reference TRBV11-2 and TRBJ2-7, reads EAGVAQSPRYKIIEKRQSVAFWCNPISGHATLYWYQQILGQGPKLLIQFQNNGVVDDSQLPKDRFSAERLKGVDSTLKIQPAKLEDSAVYLCASSLVAGQFYEQYFGPGTRLTVT.

The rearrangement joins TRBV2 to TRBJ2-1; D unclear. This CDR3 spans 17 amino acids. The germline V and J ends were trimmed by 8 bases and 6 bases, with 26 bases remaining between them. Germline V CDR1 and CDR2: SNHLY, FYNNEI. CDR3 nucleotide sequence: TGTGCCAGCTCCCCTTCCCCTTCGGTCACGGAGAGCAATGAGCAGTTCTTC. It translates to CASSPSPSVTESNEQFF.

V and J are TRBV5-1 and TRBJ1-5, with TRBD1 matching 9 bases. The germline V gene encodes CDR1 SGHRS and CDR2 YFSETQ. The CDR3 is made up of 15 amino acids. J gave up 0 bases and V 4 bases, and 2 bases lay outside the gene matches. The CDR3 protein is CASSRTGDSNQPQHF. DNA for the CDR3: TGCGCCAGCAGCAGGACAGGGGATAGCAATCAGCCCCAGCATTTT.

The chain recombines TRBV7-3 with TRBJ2-7, with 8 nucleotides matching TRBD1. CDR3 length: 15 residues. Germline loops: CDR1 SGHTA, CDR2 FQGTGA. V gave up 5 bases and J gave up 6 bases; unmatched junction bases: 12. The CDR3 DNA is TGTGCCAGCAGCCCCGCTGGAGGACAGGGAGGCGAGCAGTACTTC. This codes for CASSPAGGQGGEQYF. The entire variable domain, with the rest obtained from reference TRBV7-3 and TRBJ2-7, is as follows: GAGVSQTPSNKVTEKGKYVELRCDPISGHTALYWYRQSLGQGPEFLIYFQGTGAADDSGLPNDRFFAVRPEGSVSTLKIQRTERGDSAVYLCASSPAGGQGGEQYFGPGTRLTVT.

This clone was seen a handful of times. This sequence joins TRBV14 and TRBJ1-1; a weak D match, TRBD1 (5 bases). Germline loops: CDR1 SGHDN, CDR2 FVKESK. V gave up 0 bases and J gave up 7 bases, with 9 bases separating them. This CDR3 spans 13 amino acids. The CDR3 here is CASSQERQSEAFF. The DNA of the CDR3 is TGTGCCAGCAGCCAAGAGCGACAGAGTGAAGCTTTCTTT.

This rearrangement joins TRBV5-1 to TRBJ2-5; 9 nucleotides align to TRBD2. Germline assignment: CDR1 SGHRS and CDR2 YFSETQ. The CDR3 has 14 residues. V was clipped by 7 bases and J by 4 bases; unmatched bases: 8. CDR3 amino acids: CASGSSGARETQYF. DNA for the CDR3: TGCGCCAGCGGTTCTAGCGGGGCTAGAGAGACCCAGTACTTC.

This chain uses TRBV30 with TRBJ2-1; D is perhaps TRBD1 (5 bases). The CDR3 has 14 residues. Germline V gene lookup returns CDR1 GTSNPN and CDR2 SVGIG (reference sequence). V lost 0 bases to trimming and J lost 4 bases, with 10 bases between them. CDR3 loop: CAWSVGQGYNEQFF. As DNA, the CDR3 is TGTGCCTGGAGTGTAGGACAAGGGTACAATGAGCAGTTCTTC.

This chain links TRBV9 with TRBJ2-1, with 9 positions matching TRBD1. From germline, CDR1 is SGDLS and CDR2 YYNGEE. The V and J ends lost 4 bases and 5 bases, in that order; junction bases with no gene match: 10. This CDR3 comprises 16 residues. The CDR3 DNA sequence: TGTGCCAGCAGCCCATCCGGGACAGGGTGGAACAATGAGCAGTTCTTC. Its protein product is CASSPSGTGWNNEQFF.

This clone has a single count. This chain links TRBV19 with TRBJ2-1; a possible D gene is TRBD2 (6 bases). From germline, CDR1 is LNHDA and CDR2 SQIVND (reference sequence). V lost 7 bases and J lost 10, with 20 bases in between. The CDR3 sequence is 14 residues long. CDR3 nucleotide sequence: TGTGCCAGTAACCCGGCGGGGTCGGTAGGGGAGCAGTTCTTC. Protein product: CASNPAGSVGEQFF.

V gene TRBV5-4 combines with J gene TRBJ1-4; D perhaps matches TRBD1 (5 bases). The V and J ends lost 4 bases and 3 bases respectively, with 10 bases between them. The germline CDR1 and CDR2 sequences are SGHNT and YYREEE (reference sequence). This CDR3 has 14 residues. Written as DNA, the CDR3 is TGTGCCAGCAGCGCGCAGGGCCCTAATGAAAAACTGTTTTTT. Its translation: CASSAQGPNEKLFF.

This rearrangement joins TRBV2 to TRBJ1-2; TRBD1 might be the D (6 bases). The germline V and J ends were trimmed by 4 bases and 5 bases, with 11 bases remaining between them. The CDR3 consists of 13 residues. The germline V gene encodes CDR1 SNHLY and CDR2 FYNNEI. CDR3 sequence reads: CASSGRTAYGYTF. CDR3 DNA: TGTGCCAGCAGTGGCCGGACAGCTTATGGCTACACCTTC.